The sequence of this TCR beta chain was determined in a study of graft-versus-host responses after intestinal transplantation. Study overall: Each recipient received a multivisceral, liver-intestinal, or isolated intestinal graft. After anti-thymocyte globulin induction, recipients took tacrolimus and steroids for 2 to 3 years.

The data were produced by immunoSEQ multiplex PCR, yet TCRdb's version contains in-frame clones alone and is incomplete. The data show about 110,000 clones, around 93% seen once. Points on this clone: Its antigen is currently unknown.

Study-level findings and limits: Early after transplant, HvG clones declined as circulating GvH clones peaked.

Trimming removed 8 bases at V and 0 bases at J, with 8 bases between. The CDR3 length is 13 residues. The germline gives CDR1 SNHLY, CDR2 FYNNEI. This clonotype was obtained from a human donor who received an intestinal transplant. The rearrangement links TRBV2 to TRBJ1-3; the D is unclear. The sample consisted of unstimulated CD8+ T cells sorted from spleen or lymph node cells, taken before intestinal transplant. CDR3 sequence reads: CASVPRSGNTIYF. The CDR3, as DNA: TGTGCCAGCGTGCCGCGCTCTGGAAACACCATATATTTT.